This T cell receptor (beta chain) emerged from a study of circulating and synovial CD4+ cells in juvenile arthritis. The assay was immunoSEQ multiplex PCR, and TCRdb's table has in-frame clones only and misses some. The sample has about 33,000 clones; 90% to 95% are singletons. Study results and caveats: Traditional Vbeta family usage analysis missed the pathogenic-like versus bulk difference. These repertoires were less diverse than bulk blood CD4 repertoires. Compared with bulk blood, circulating pathogenic-like lymphocytes shared substantially more CDR3 sequences with synovial T cells. Bulk blood CD4 samples held at least an order of magnitude more or fewer genomes than CPL.

This CDR3 region has 16 residues. Germline V gene data show CDR1 as MRHNA and CDR2 as SNTAGT. Unmatched junction bases numbered 9, after V lost 7 bases and J lost 0 bases. A remark on this clone: Its antigen is not identified.

The material sequenced was CD4+ T cells from blood. The chain joins TRBV6-4 to TRBJ2-1; TRBD2 matches at 7 bases. The TCR comes from a human donor with juvenile idiopathic arthritis. CDR3 in amino acids: CASMGGVGASYNEQFF. In DNA, the CDR3 is TGTGCCAGCATGGGGGGGGTAGGGGCCTCCTACAATGAGCAGTTCTTC.